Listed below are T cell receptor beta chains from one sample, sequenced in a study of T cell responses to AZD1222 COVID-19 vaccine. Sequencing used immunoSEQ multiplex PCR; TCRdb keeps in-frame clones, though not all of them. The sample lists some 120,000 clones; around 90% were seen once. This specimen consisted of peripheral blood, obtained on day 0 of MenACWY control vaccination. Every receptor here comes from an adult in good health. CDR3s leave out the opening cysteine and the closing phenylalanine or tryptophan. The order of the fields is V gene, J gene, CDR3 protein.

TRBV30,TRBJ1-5,AWSGTGDQPQH
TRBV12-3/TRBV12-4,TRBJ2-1,ASSLRMEQF
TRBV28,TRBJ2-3,ASSLYSSATTDTQY
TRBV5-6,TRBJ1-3,ASSQQNWDRWSGNTIY
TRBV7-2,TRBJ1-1,ASSLKRTAMNTEAF
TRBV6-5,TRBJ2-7,ASSYQDRGPYEQY
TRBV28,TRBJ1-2,ASSLGRGGVGYT
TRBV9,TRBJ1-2,ASSVVGLNYGYT
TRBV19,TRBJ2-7,ASSSAGTYEQY
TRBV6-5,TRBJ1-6,ASNQQGPTSPLH
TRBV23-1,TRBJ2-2,ASSQRQGESRDTGELF
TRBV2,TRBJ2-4,ASSETSGGSKNIQY
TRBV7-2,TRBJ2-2,ASSYRGLNTGELF
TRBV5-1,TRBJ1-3,ASSLIPGNTIY
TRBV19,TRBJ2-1,ASGGQGNNEQF
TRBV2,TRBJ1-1,ASTIREMLLNTEAF
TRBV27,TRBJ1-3,ASRPFGSGNTIY
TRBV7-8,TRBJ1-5,ASSLGLQGASNQPQH
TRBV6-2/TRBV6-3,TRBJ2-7,ASSYSQGTGAYEQY
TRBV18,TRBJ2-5,ASSPRTGAEETQY
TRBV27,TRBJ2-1,ASSLRRLDNEQF
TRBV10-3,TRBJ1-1,AISEDRELNTEAF
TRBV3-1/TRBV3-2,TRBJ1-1,ASSQSESPGTEAF
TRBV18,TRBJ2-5,ASSPPGQRETQY
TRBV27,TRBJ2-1,ATQGAGLYNEQF
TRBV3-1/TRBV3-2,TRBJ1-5,ASSQRALSQPQH
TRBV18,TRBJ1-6,ASSKTRDRASESLH
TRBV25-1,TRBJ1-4,ASQTGGAGNEKLF
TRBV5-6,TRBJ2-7,ASSLGTGAGVYEQY
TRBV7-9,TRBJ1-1,ASSLVGQMNTEAF
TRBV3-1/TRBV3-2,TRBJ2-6,ASSQEMRGANVLT
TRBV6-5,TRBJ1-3,ASRLGRSSGNTIY
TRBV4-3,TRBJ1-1,ASSQGLQTGRGTEAF
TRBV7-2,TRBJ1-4,ASSNRDRGFNEKLF
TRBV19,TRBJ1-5,ASSIQGRQPQH
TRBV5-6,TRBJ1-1,ASSFRDRWNTEAF
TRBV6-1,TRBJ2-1,ASSDTAGANNEQF
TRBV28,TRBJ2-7,ASSALSTYEQY